These 29 T cell receptor beta chains originate from one sample sequenced in a study of T-cell reconstitution after alpha-beta-depleted transplantation in children. Unique molecular identifiers were used to barcode this TCRbeta library. A single record per CDR3 protein comes from TCRdb applying MiXCR to the PCR reads. Here the sample spans some 590,000 distinct CDR3 sequences, about 11% being singletons. Sequenced here: PBMCs from the stem cell graft donor, sampled from the stem cell graft. The receptors were sampled from a human donor who donated a stem cell graft to a child with acute myeloid leukemia.

This clonotype was seen more than once but under ten times. The chain links TRBV20-1 to TRBJ2-1; no clear D gene. This CDR3 has 12 amino acids. V lost 6 bases and J 2 bases, leaving 8 bases between the germline ends. From germline, CDR1 is DFQATT and CDR2 SNEGSKA (reference sequence). CDR3 nucleotide sequence: TGCAGTGCCCGTGGGACCTACAATGAGCAGTTCTTC. This gives the protein CSARGTYNEQFF.

This clonotype was detected a few times. This sequence joins TRBV11-2 and TRBJ2-7; no definite D call. The V end was cut by 2 bases, the J end by 2 bases, with 13 bases between. Germline V lookup: CDR1 SGHAT, CDR2 FQNNGV. The CDR3 extends over 15 amino acids. The DNA for the CDR3 is TGTGCCAGCAGCTTACGTCTAGAAAGAGCCTACGAGCAGTACTTC. Translating it yields CASSLRLERAYEQYF.

The V and J genes are TRBV5-6 and TRBJ2-2; 8 bases agree with TRBD2. The CDR3 length is 17 residues. Germline-derived CDR1 and CDR2 are SGHDT and YYEEEE. Unmatched junction bases numbered 8, after V lost 1 base and J lost 3 bases. The CDR3 DNA is TGTGCCAGCAGCTTGACCTTAGCGGGACGAGACACCGGGGAGCTGTTTTTT. Its translation: CASSLTLAGRDTGELFF.

In its sample, this clonotype was seen many times. This sequence joins TRBV12-3 or TRBV12-4 and TRBJ2-7; 8 nucleotides agree with TRBD1. V lost 1 base and J lost 1; bases outside the gene matches: 9. This CDR3 contains 17 residues. The CDR3 spells CASSLGEYGTGSYEQYF. The CDR3 bases are TGTGCCAGCAGTTTAGGGGAGTACGGGACAGGATCCTACGAGCAGTACTTC.

This clonotype has more than one count but fewer than ten. The V call is TRBV28, the J call TRBJ2-1, with 14 positions matching TRBD2. The V segment lost 6 bases and the J segment 9 bases; nucleotides outside the gene matches: 7. The CDR3 is 15 residues long. The germline CDR1 and CDR2 sequences are MDHEN and SYDVKM. CDR3 nucleotide sequence: TGTGCCAGCAGGCCCGGGACTAGCGGGGGTAGTGAGCAGTTCTTC. This encodes CASRPGTSGGSEQFF. Full variable domain (outside the CDR3, taken from reference TRBV28 and TRBJ2-1): DVKVTQSSRYLVKRTGEKVFLECVQDMDHENMFWYRQDPGLGLRLIYFSYDVKMKEKGDIPEGYSVSREKKERFSLILESASTNQTSMYLCASRPGTSGGSEQFFGPGTRLTVL.

This clonotype was counted between two and nine times. This chain uses TRBV20-1 with TRBJ2-1, with D perhaps matching TRBD1 or TRBD2 (5 bases each). CDR1 is DFQATT and CDR2 is SNEGSKA in the germline V gene (reference sequence). The V end was cut by 0 bases, the J end by 6 bases, with 21 bases between. The CDR3 loop spans 17 amino acids. CDR3 sequence (DNA): TGCAGTGCTAGAGATCAGAGGGACCCCCGACAACCCAATGAGCAGTTCTTC. It yields the protein CSARDQRDPRQPNEQFF.

This rearrangement joins TRBV5-1 to TRBJ2-1; TRBD1 matches 10 bases. CDR3 length: 15 amino acids. Germline assignment: CDR1 SGHRS and CDR2 YFSETQ. V gave up 0 bases and J gave up 6 bases; unmatched junction bases: 3. The CDR3 bases are TGCGCCAGCAGCTTGGAGGGACAGGGGCGCAATGAGCAGTTCTTC. It specifies CASSLEGQGRNEQFF.

The J gene is TRBJ2-4, the V gene TRBV28; D may be TRBD1 (5 bases). The V end lost 5 bases, the J end lost 1 base, and 9 bases lay between the germline ends. CDR3 size: 14 residues. CDR1 and CDR2 from the germline V gene are MDHEN and SYDVKM. CDR3 amino acids: CASSLQAAKNIQYF. CDR3 coding DNA: TGTGCCAGCAGTCTACAGGCGGCCAAAAACATTCAGTACTTC.

J is TRBJ1-5 and V is TRBV20-1; D is uncertain. The CDR3 has 14 residues. With 1 base removed from V and 4 bases from J, the gap between germline ends came to 11 bases. Germline-derived CDR1 and CDR2 are DFQATT and SNEGSKA (reference sequence). CDR3 in DNA: TGCAGTGCTAGAGCTGGGAAACAGAATCAGCCCCAGCATTTT. Its protein is CSARAGKQNQPQHF.

The V gene is TRBV4-3, the J gene TRBJ2-2, with D maybe TRBD1 (5 bases). CDR1 is LGHNA, CDR2 YSLEER, per germline. V was trimmed by 3 bases and J by 5 bases, leaving 10 bases between them. This CDR3 comprises 14 residues. DNA for the CDR3: TGCGCCAGCAGCCAGCAGACAGTTACCGGGGAGCTGTTTTTT. Its translation: CASSQQTVTGELFF.

This clonotype has a count of ten or more. V usage is TRBV15 and J usage is TRBJ1-5, with D tentatively TRBD1 (6 bases). The CDR3 extends over 16 amino acids. The germline gives CDR1 LNHNV, CDR2 YYDKDF (reference sequence). V was shortened by 0 bases and J by 5 bases, with 14 bases between the two germline ends. The CDR3 loop is CATSRDEVTGYQPQHF. The CDR3 bases are TGTGCCACCAGCAGAGATGAGGTTACAGGGTATCAGCCCCAGCATTTT. Combining the CDR3 with reference TRBV15 and TRBJ1-5 gives the whole variable domain DAMVIQNPRYQVTQFGKPVTLSCSQTLNHNVMYWYQQKSSQAPKLLFHYYDKDFNNEADTPDNFQSRRPNTSFCFLDIRSPGLGDTAMYLCATSRDEVTGYQPQHFGDGTRLSIL.

This clonotype was seen ten or more times. The gene calls are TRBV12-3 or TRBV12-4 and TRBJ1-3; D unclear. The length of the CDR3 is 14 residues. The germline V and J ends were trimmed by 3 bases and 0 bases, with 6 bases remaining between them. CDR3 nucleotide sequence: TGTGCCAGCAGTTTTATGAGCTCTGGAAACACCATATATTTT. Its translation: CASSFMSSGNTIYF.

This clonotype was observed at least ten times. The CDR3 here is CSARRGPEYNEQFF. CDR3 in DNA: TGCAGTGCTAGAAGGGGACCCGAGTACAATGAGCAGTTCTTC. The J gene is TRBJ2-1, the V gene TRBV20-1; D could derive from TRBD1 or TRBD2 (5 bases each). The CDR3 runs 14 residues. V was cut by 2 bases and J by 4 bases, with 12 bases left in between. Looked up from germline, CDR1 is DFQATT and CDR2 is SNEGSKA (reference sequence).

This clonotype was counted at least ten times. The chain combines TRBV7-2 with TRBJ2-5; perhaps TRBD1 as D (5 bases). CDR1 and CDR2 from the germline V gene are SGHTA and FQGNSA. Trimming cost V 5 bases and J 2 bases, with 12 bases left between them. The CDR3 is 14 amino acids. CDR3 nucleotides: TGTGCCAGCAGCGCACGACAGCGACAAGAGACCCAGTACTTC. It yields the protein CASSARQRQETQYF.

This clonotype showed up just a few times. The chain uses TRBV7-9 and TRBJ2-7; D gene uncertain. V lost 5 bases and J 1 base, leaving 12 bases between the germline ends. The germline V gene has CDR1 SEHNR and CDR2 FQNEAQ (reference sequence). This CDR3 is built from 14 residues. DNA of the CDR3: TGTGCCAGCAGCCCCTCGCGGATTTCCTACGAGCAGTACTTC. It codes for CASSPSRISYEQYF.

The V gene is TRBV12-3 or TRBV12-4, the J gene TRBJ2-6, with 8 bases aligning to TRBD1. This CDR3 region has 15 residues. V was pared by 6 bases and J by 4 bases, with 5 bases of the junction left unmatched. The CDR3 DNA reads as TGTGCCAGCAGGCGACAGGGGCGCGGGGCCAACGTCCTGACTTTC. Its protein product is CASRRQGRGANVLTF.

The chain uses TRBV4-3 and TRBJ1-1; D is unclear. CDR3 size: 15 residues. The V gene lost 0 bases and the J gene lost 4 bases, with 12 bases spanning the gap. Germline CDR1 is LGHNA and CDR2 is YSLEER. Written as DNA, the CDR3 is TGCGCCAGCAGCCAAGATCCAACGGGGTTCACTGAAGCTTTCTTT. This codes for CASSQDPTGFTEAFF.

This clonotype turned up a few times. This sequence joins TRBV2 and TRBJ2-7; the D is unclear. This CDR3 region has 11 residues. V was pared by 9 bases and J by 0 bases, with 6 bases between. Germline assignment: CDR1 SNHLY and CDR2 FYNNEI. CDR3 sequence reads: CASVFSYEQYF. CDR3 nucleotides: TGTGCCAGTGTATTCTCCTACGAGCAGTACTTC.

The chain combines TRBV29-1 with TRBJ1-1; perhaps TRBD1 as D (6 bases). The CDR3 is made up of 12 amino acids. Germline V gene data show CDR1 as SQVTM and CDR2 as ANQGSEA. V lost 7 bases to trimming and J lost 4 bases, with 13 bases between them. Here the CDR3 reads CSAPGRGTEAFF. In DNA, the CDR3 is TGCAGCGCCCCCGGCAGGGGCACTGAAGCTTTCTTT.

This clonotype has more than one count but fewer than ten. The chain links TRBV7-6 to TRBJ1-4; TRBD1 matches at 11 bases. J lost 8 bases, V lost 5 bases, and 7 bases had no gene match. CDR3 size: 15 residues. In germline, CDR1 is SGHVS, CDR2 FNYEAQ. Here the CDR3 reads CASSLGTGGREKLFF. The CDR3 DNA reads as TGTGCCAGCAGCCTTGGGACAGGGGGAAGGGAAAAACTGTTTTTT.

In its sample, this clonotype was seen many times. CDR3 DNA sequence: TGTGCCATCAGGGAGGGACAGGGGATCTACGAGCAGTACTTC. Translation gives CAIREGQGIYEQYF. The rearrangement uses TRBV10-3 and TRBJ2-7; 10 positions agree with TRBD1. Germline CDR1 and CDR2: ENHRY and SYGVKD. This CDR3 contains 14 residues. Germline trimming cut 6 bases from V and 3 bases from J; bases unmatched to any gene: 5.

This chain links TRBV29-1 with TRBJ2-5, with D perhaps TRBD1 or TRBD2 (5 bases each). V was cut by 7 bases and J by 4 bases, with 22 bases left in between. Germline V gene sequence: CDR1 SQVTM, CDR2 ANQGSEA. CDR3 length: 15 residues. The CDR3 sequence is CSAYGTGIKGETQYF. In nucleotides, the CDR3 is TGCAGCGCCTATGGGACGGGGATTAAAGGAGAGACCCAGTACTTC.

Points on this clonotype: Sequence at one end of the junction differs from germline and may be a read error. V usage is TRBV5-1 and J usage is TRBJ2-2, with 7 bases that match TRBD1. Germline-derived CDR1 and CDR2 are SGHRS and YFSETQ. This CDR3 region has 15 residues. The DNA for the CDR3 is TGCGCCAGCATAAGGGCAGGGGGAGACACCTGGGAGCTGTTTTTT. This sequence encodes CASIRAGGDTWELFF.

This clonotype was detected ten times or more. The V and J genes are TRBV27 and TRBJ2-1; possible D gene TRBD1, 6 bases. The germline V gene has CDR1 MNHEY and CDR2 SMNVEV (reference sequence). The V end was cut by 5 bases, the J end by 7 bases, with 12 bases between. CDR3 length equals 13 residues. The chain's CDR3 is CASSPGHGNEQFF. The CDR3 DNA reads as TGTGCCAGCAGTCCGGGACATGGAAATGAGCAGTTCTTC.

This clonotype has ten or more counts. The chain couples TRBV20-1 to TRBJ1-5; possibly TRBD1 for D (5 bases). V was pared by 5 bases and J by 11 bases, with 16 bases between. Looked up from germline, CDR1 is DFQATT and CDR2 is SNEGSKA (reference sequence). The CDR3 covers 12 residues. CDR3 region: CSAAGPIKAQHF. CDR3 sequence (DNA): TGCAGTGCTGCGGGACCCATCAAGGCCCAGCATTTT.

The V call is TRBV15, the J call TRBJ2-7; D perhaps matches TRBD2 (5 bases). This CDR3 comprises 14 residues. The V end was cut by 0 bases, the J end by 3 bases, with 9 bases between. Germline values: CDR1 LNHNV, CDR2 YYDKDF (reference sequence). Here the CDR3 DNA reads TGTGCCACCAGCAGAGAGACCGGGGTCTACGAGCAGTACTTC. It codes for CATSRETGVYEQYF.

The sample holds a few counts of this clonotype. The chain couples TRBV12-3 or TRBV12-4 to TRBJ1-1, with D uncertain. The V gene lost 6 bases and the J gene lost 1 base, with 12 bases spanning the gap. The CDR3 runs to 14 residues. The CDR3 loop reads CASSHTPANTEAFF. The CDR3 nucleotides read TGTGCCAGCAGCCATACGCCAGCGAACACTGAAGCTTTCTTT.

This clonotype was seen more than once but under ten times. The chain is built from TRBV2 and TRBJ2-2; 12 positions match TRBD2. V shed 5 bases, J shed 2 bases, and the junction held 6 bases outside the gene matches. CDR1 is SNHLY, CDR2 FYNNEI, per germline. This CDR3 is 17 amino acids long. The CDR3 DNA reads TGTGCCAGCAGTCCAAAACTAGCGGGAGGCAACACCGGGGAGCTGTTTTTT. It yields the protein CASSPKLAGGNTGELFF.

The J gene is TRBJ2-5, the V gene TRBV24-1, with TRBD2 matching 8 bases. The CDR3 is 15 amino acids. After removal of 4 bases from V and 4 bases from J, the junction contained 7 bases not matched to a gene. Germline V gene data show CDR1 as KGHDR and CDR2 as SFDVKD. The CDR3 sequence: CATSESAGAGETQYF. As DNA, the CDR3 is TGTGCCACCAGTGAGTCAGCGGGAGCTGGAGAGACCCAGTACTTC.